What follows is one TCR beta chain and its context. These data are taken from a study of CDR3 diversity in severe acne. The V gene lost 2 bases and the J gene lost 1 base, with 13 bases spanning the gap. The CDR3 consists of 15 residues. Per the germline V gene, CDR1 is SGHRS and CDR2 is YFSETQ. TCRdb reprocessed the PCR reads via MiXCR and lists one record per CDR3 protein. Among about 85,000 distinct CDR3 sequences listed, about 50% were seen once. The sequence derives from a male donor in good health, serving as a control. The specimen sequenced was blood. This chain connects TRBV5-1 to TRBJ2-7; tentatively, D is TRBD2 (6 bases). The chain's CDR3 is CASSFKGSGSYEQYF. CDR3 coding DNA: TGCGCCAGCAGCTTTAAGGGGAGCGGGTCCTACGAGCAGTACTTC.